The rows below give T cell receptor beta chains drawn from one sample of a study of shared clonotypes between healthy human individuals. The assay was immunoSEQ multiplex PCR, and TCRdb's table has in-frame clones only and misses some. The sample contains approximately 2,000,000 clones, around 95% of which appear only once. Input material: naive CD8+ T cells from PBMCs. All receptors come from a man aged 18 to 30 in good health. Some clones in this sample may be carry-over from other donors' samples. The CDR3 runs from the conserved cysteine through the conserved F or W. The D gene is left open where the match is weak. The size field is filled for only some rows; it gives once, few, many or a size class.

D	size	V	J	DNA	CDR3
.	.	TRBV2	TRBJ2-1	TGTGCCAGCAGTGAGGCCCTACTAGCCGGGCAGTTCTTC	CASSEALLAGQFF
.	.	TRBV5-4	TRBJ2-5	TGTGCCAGCAGCATGATGAGCCCCCAAGAGACCCAGTACTTC	CASSMMSPQETQYF
TRBD1	.	TRBV18	TRBJ2-1	TGTGCCAGCACGGAAAGGGACAGGGTCACCAATGAGCAGTTCTTC	CASTERDRVTNEQFF
TRBD1	.	TRBV5-6	TRBJ1-2	TGTGCCAGCAGCCCGACAGGGTTTCAGCTTGACTATGGCTACACCTTC	CASSPTGFQLDYGYTF
TRBD1	.	TRBV5-1	TRBJ2-2	TGCGCCAGCGAATCGGGACAGGGTCTTCACGGGGAGCTGTTTTTT	CASESGQGLHGELFF
TRBD1	.	TRBV27	TRBJ2-7	TGTGCCAGCAGTTTATTGGGACAGACTCCCTACGAGCAGTACTTC	CASSLLGQTPYEQYF
.	.	TRBV2	TRBJ2-5	TGTGCCAGCCGGCCAAATCCCCGGGGCCAAGAGACCCAGTACTTC	CASRPNPRGQETQYF
.	.	TRBV5-4	TRBJ2-7	TGTGCCAGCAGCCCCTGGGGGGCCGAGCAGTACTTC	CASSPWGAEQYF
.	.	TRBV10-3	TRBJ1-3	TGTGCCATCAGTGAGTCTTTCCGCTCTGGAAACACCATATATTTT	CAISESFRSGNTIYF
.	.	TRBV29-1	TRBJ2-7	TGCAGCGTTGAAGATAGGGGGGACTACGAGCAGTACTTC	CSVEDRGDYEQYF
.	.	TRBV10-3	TRBJ2-6	TGTGCCATCAGTGGAAGTTGGGGTGATGGGGCCAACGTCCTGACTTTC	CAISGSWGDGANVLTF
.	.	TRBV7-6	TRBJ1-2	TGTGCCAGCAGCTTATTAGAGGCCGATGGCTACACCTTC	CASSLLEADGYTF
.	.	TRBV4-1	TRBJ1-5	TGCGCCAGCAGCCATCTTCAGGGGCGCAATCAGCCCCAGCATTTT	CASSHLQGRNQPQHF
.	.	TRBV27	TRBJ1-1	TGTGCCAGCAGTCCAACAGGGCCCACTGAAGCTTTCTTT	CASSPTGPTEAFF
TRBD1	.	TRBV9	TRBJ2-7	TGTGCCAGCAGCCCCGGGGACAGGGCCGGCTACGAGCAGTACTTC	CASSPGDRAGYEQYF
.	.	TRBV7-9	TRBJ2-2	TGTGCCAGCAGCTTATACGGTCAGGAAACGAACACCGGGGAGCTGTTTTTT	CASSLYGQETNTGELFF
TRBD2	.	TRBV5-1	TRBJ2-5	TGCGCCAGCAGCTTGGTGGGACTAGGGGAGACCCAGTACTTC	CASSLVGLGETQYF
TRBD1	.	TRBV5-1	TRBJ2-1	TGCGCCAGCAGCGTAGACAGGGGCCTCTCCTACAATGAGCAGTTCTTC	CASSVDRGLSYNEQFF
.	.	TRBV7-6	TRBJ1-4	TGTGCCAGCAGCTCGGACCTCCGGCGGGAAAAACTGTTTTTT	CASSSDLRREKLFF
TRBD1	.	TRBV9	TRBJ1-5	TGTGCCAGCAGCCCGGGCCCGGGACAGGATTACAATCAGCCCCAGCATTTT	CASSPGPGQDYNQPQHF
.	.	TRBV7-2	TRBJ2-7	TGTGCCAGCAGCTTATTCCAGACCTACGAGCAGTACTTC	CASSLFQTYEQYF
.	.	TRBV9	TRBJ2-5	TGTGCCAGCAGCGTAGCCGGGGGCATCGGGACCCAGTACTTC	CASSVAGGIGTQYF
.	.	TRBV9	TRBJ1-4	TGTGCCAGCAGCACCCGTGGGGGATTTGCAACTAATGAAAAACTGTTTTTT	CASSTRGGFATNEKLFF
.	.	TRBV27	TRBJ2-3	TGTGCCAGTCTTCCGGAGGCAGGCACAGATACGCAGTATTTT	CASLPEAGTDTQYF
.	.	TRBV9	TRBJ1-2	TGTGCCAGCAGCGTAGGAGGGGGGAACTATGGCTACACCTTC	CASSVGGGNYGYTF
.	.	TRBV5-8	TRBJ2-1	TGTGCCAGCAGCTTGGGGTCGAGGAATGAGCAGTTCTTC	CASSLGSRNEQFF
.	.	TRBV7-9	TRBJ1-1	TGTGCCAGCAGCGAGGGCATTACCACTGAAGCTTTCTTT	CASSEGITTEAFF
TRBD2	.	TRBV6-1	TRBJ2-7	TGTGCCAGCAGTGAATATCCAGCGGGACTAGCGGGAGGGGAAGAGCAGTACTTC	CASSEYPAGLAGGEEQYF
.	.	TRBV28	TRBJ2-4	TGTGCCAGCAGTCCGGGGGCTTACGGCGCCATTCAGTACTTC	CASSPGAYGAIQYF
.	.	TRBV7-8	TRBJ2-7	TGTGCCAGCAGCTTAGATCGGACTTGGATGCCGTCCTACGAGCAGTACTTC	CASSLDRTWMPSYEQYF
TRBD1	few	TRBV2	TRBJ2-7	TGTGCCAGCAGTGCCACACAGGGGTCGGAGCAGTACTTC	CASSATQGSEQYF
TRBD2	.	TRBV28	TRBJ2-7	TGTGCCAGCAGTTTGGGACTAGCGGGAGCAATTGAGCAGTACTTC	CASSLGLAGAIEQYF
.	.	TRBV5-1	TRBJ2-7	TGCGCCAGCAGCTGGACTTTGCAGGATCTGGGCTACGAGCAGTACTTC	CASSWTLQDLGYEQYF
.	.	TRBV5-4	TRBJ1-4	TGTGCCAGCAGCTTTCGCCAGGATGAAAAACTGTTTTTT	CASSFRQDEKLFF
.	.	TRBV11-2	TRBJ2-1	TGTGCCAGCAGCTTAATACCGAACTCCTACAATGAGCAGTTCTTC	CASSLIPNSYNEQFF
.	.	TRBV9	TRBJ1-3	TGTGCCAGCAGCGTAGTAGGGGAACCTGGAAACACCATATATTTT	CASSVVGEPGNTIYF
TRBD2	.	TRBV4-2	TRBJ2-5	TGTGCCAGCAGCCACACTTCCGGGACTAGCGGGACGGAGACCCAGTACTTC	CASSHTSGTSGTETQYF
.	.	TRBV27	TRBJ2-1	TGTGCCAGCACCCTCGGGGCAGGATCCTACAATGAGCAGTTCTTC	CASTLGAGSYNEQFF
.	.	TRBV4-1	TRBJ1-4	TGCGCCAGCAGCCAGAGGCTGGGGACGACTAATGAAAAACTGTTTTTT	CASSQRLGTTNEKLFF
TRBD1	.	TRBV5-6	TRBJ2-7	TGTGCCAGCAGAATGACAGGGCGCTACGAGCAGTACTTC	CASRMTGRYEQYF
.	.	TRBV11-3	TRBJ2-1	TGTGCCAGCAGCTCAAGGACTACCGAGCAGTTCTTC	CASSSRTTEQFF
.	.	TRBV5-1	TRBJ2-7	TGCGCCAGCAGCTTGGACGGTCGCTCCTACGAGCAGTACTTC	CASSLDGRSYEQYF